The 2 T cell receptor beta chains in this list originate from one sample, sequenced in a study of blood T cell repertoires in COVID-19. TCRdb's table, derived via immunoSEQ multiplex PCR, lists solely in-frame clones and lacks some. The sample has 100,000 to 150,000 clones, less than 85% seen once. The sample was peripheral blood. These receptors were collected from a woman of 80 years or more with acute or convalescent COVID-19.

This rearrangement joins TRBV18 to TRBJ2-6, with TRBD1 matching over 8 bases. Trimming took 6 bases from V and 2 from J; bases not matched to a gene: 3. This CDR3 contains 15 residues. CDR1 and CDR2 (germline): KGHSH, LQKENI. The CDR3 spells CASSLDRAGANVLTF. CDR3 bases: TGTGCCAGCTCCCTGGACAGGGCTGGGGCCAACGTCCTGACTTTC.

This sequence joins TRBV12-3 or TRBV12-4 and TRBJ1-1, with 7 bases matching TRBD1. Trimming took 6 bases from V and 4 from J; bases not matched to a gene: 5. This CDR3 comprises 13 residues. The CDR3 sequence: CASRGGRFTEAFF. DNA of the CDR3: TGTGCCAGCAGAGGGGGCCGGTTCACTGAAGCTTTCTTT.